This TCR beta chain was sequenced in a study of shared T cell receptors in the human thymus. Trimming took 5 bases from V and 4 from J, leaving 8 bases between them. This CDR3 spans 13 amino acids. From germline, CDR1 is SEHNR and CDR2 FQNEAQ (reference sequence). Some clones are missing from TCRdb's copy, which holds only in-frame ones; the method was immunoSEQ multiplex PCR. In the table there are about 710,000 clones, more than 70% of which are singletons. This sample was also put to use in a study of human thymus T cells.

The sequence derives from a boy in the first two years of life with a congenital heart defect. Sequences were obtained from thymocytes. The chain has TRBV7-9 and TRBJ2-2; D gene uncertain. CDR3 sequence reads: CASSRHLTGELFF. CDR3 DNA: TGTGCCAGCAGCAGACACCTCACCGGGGAGCTGTTTTTT.